A single TCR beta chain is shown here with its context. Its antigen remains unknown. A quantity of about 0.5 to 1 ug RNA underwent reverse transcription using random hexamers. Multiplex immunoSEQ PCR targeted 54 Vbeta and 13 Jbeta TCR beta segments. TCRdb itself ran the immunoSEQ multiplex PCR reads through MiXCR, one entry per CDR3 protein. The top ten clones hold approximately 0.1% of a sample with approximately 180,000 distinct CDR3 sequences, 95% of them seen once. The sample comes from a study of CD8 T cells in Susac syndrome. Study-level points and caveats: The study recognized that its TCR sequencing and HLA analysis covered a relatively small number of individuals.

The CDR3 runs to 14 residues. The V gene lost 1 base and the J gene lost 3 bases, with 9 bases spanning the gap. Germline V gene data show CDR1 as MNHEY and CDR2 as SMNVEV (reference sequence). The multiple sclerosis controls were treatment-naive patients with relapsing-remitting disease that was stable or active. Negative magnetic isolation gave CD8+ and CD4+ cells; FACS enriched CD8+ TEMRA. The sample was CD4+ T cells from PBMCs. The genes are TRBV27 and TRBJ1-1, with D possibly being TRBD1 (5 bases). This TCR was recovered from a human donor with multiple sclerosis. CDR3: CASSLLGVDTEAFF. For the CDR3, the DNA is TGTGCCAGCAGTTTATTAGGGGTCGACACTGAAGCTTTCTTT.